This TCR beta chain was identified in a study of T cell repertoires in cytomegalovirus infection (dated by TCRdb to between 2017 and 2020). About the investigation overall: Peptide stimulations targeted recently identified HLA-C-restricted CMV epitopes, whose presentation resists viral immunomodulation, together with well-studied HLA-B-restricted epitopes. The HLA type of each donor mattered for the analysis, because public TCR beta signatures pointed to carriage of CMV infection along with the matching HLA type.

The sample's treatment or condition, from its label and the paper: in vitro stimulation with specific CMV peptide epitopes to enrich CMV-specific T cells. Sequencing took place on an Illumina HiSeq 1500. TCRdb reanalyzed the raw reads on its own, using fastp at Q25 for trimming and MiXCR for clone calling, and kept in-frame beta chains. Entries are consolidated by CDR3 protein sequence, retaining the most common genes and DNA. Recorded for this sample are about 920,000 distinct CDR3 sequences; roughly 30% of them occurred a single time. The top ten hold about an eighth of the sample. Results and caveats for the whole study, not just this receptor: Cumulative frequency of public TCR beta family members discriminated carriers of CMV infection plus the relevant HLA type in this cohort and an independent approximately 350-donor cohort. The ex vivo response was dominated by HLA-C-restricted CMV-specific TCR beta clonotypes, which also provided the single most frequent clonotype in two of eight donors.

This clonotype was seen many times. Its antigen remains unidentified. Within one base of it there is no much larger clone, and no base qualities were kept. V loses 0 bases, J loses 0 bases, and the germline ends lie 11 bases apart. Looking up the germline V gene yields CDR1 MGHRA and CDR2 YSYEKL. Reading from cysteine to phenylalanine, the CDR3 counts 16 amino acids. Of all the DNA, just the CDR3 is kept, 48 bases in frame from base 1. Rearrangement joined TRBV4-1 to TRBJ1-2, and TRBD1 may be the D gene, going by 5 matching bases. The TCR originated in a human donor in good health (CMV status not recorded). Some clones in this sample may be carry-over from other donors' samples. The sequencing here drew on cultured CD8+ T cells from PBMCs, taken from culture after CMV antigen stimulation. Read as DNA, the sequence is TGCGCCAGCAGCCAAGAACCCAGGGCAGCTAACTATGGCTACACCTTC. Its protein product is CASSQEPRAANYGYTF.